This entry lists 3 T cell receptor beta chains sequenced from one sample in a study of cytomegalovirus exposure and HLA in healthy donors. PCR involved 60 Vbeta and 13 Jbeta primers. Profiled with immunoSEQ multiplex PCR; TCRdb holds only in-frame clones, not every one. The table records some 150,000 clones, around 80% of them present only once. Sequenced input: PBMCs. The receptors were sampled from a woman in her 40s in good health and CMV-seronegative.

The J gene is TRBJ2-5, the V gene TRBV4-2; the D gene is possibly TRBD1 (5 bases). Trimming removed 0 bases at V and 3 bases at J, with 8 bases between. Per germline, CDR1 LGHNA and CDR2 YNFKEQ. This CDR3 is built from 14 residues. CDR3 DNA: TGTGCCAGCAGCCAAGACGCAGGGAAAGAGACCCAGTACTTC. Its protein is CASSQDAGKETQYF.

The rearrangement joins TRBV18 to TRBJ1-5, with TRBD1 as a possible D gene (5 bases). CDR3 length equals 14 residues. CDR1 and CDR2 from the germline V gene are KGHSH and LQKENI. With 5 bases removed from V and 1 base from J, the gap between germline ends came to 9 bases. In DNA, the CDR3 is TGTGCCAGCTCAGCCGACAGCAGCAATCAGCCCCAGCATTTT. It translates to CASSADSSNQPQHF.

This chain joins TRBV6-1 and TRBJ1-2; 8 bases agree with TRBD1. CDR3 size: 14 residues. The ends lost 4 bases at V and 6 bases at J; junction bases unmatched: 7. Germline CDR1 is MNHNS and CDR2 is SASEGT. CDR3 sequence reads: CASSAGQVVNGYTF. The CDR3 nucleotides are TGTGCCAGCAGTGCGGGACAGGTCGTGAATGGCTACACCTTC.